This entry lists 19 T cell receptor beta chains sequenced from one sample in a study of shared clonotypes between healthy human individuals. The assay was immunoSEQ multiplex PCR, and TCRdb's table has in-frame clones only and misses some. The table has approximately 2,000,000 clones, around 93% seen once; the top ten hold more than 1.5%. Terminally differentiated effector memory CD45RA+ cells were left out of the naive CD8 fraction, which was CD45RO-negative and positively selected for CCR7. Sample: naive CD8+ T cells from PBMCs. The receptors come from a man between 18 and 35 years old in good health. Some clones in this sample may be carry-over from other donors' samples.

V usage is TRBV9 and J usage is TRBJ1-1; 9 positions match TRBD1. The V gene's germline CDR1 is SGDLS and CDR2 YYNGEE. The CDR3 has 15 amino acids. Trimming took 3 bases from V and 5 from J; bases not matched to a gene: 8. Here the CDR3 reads CASSGGDRAATEAFF. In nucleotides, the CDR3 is TGTGCCAGCAGCGGGGGGGACAGGGCGGCTACTGAAGCTTTCTTT.

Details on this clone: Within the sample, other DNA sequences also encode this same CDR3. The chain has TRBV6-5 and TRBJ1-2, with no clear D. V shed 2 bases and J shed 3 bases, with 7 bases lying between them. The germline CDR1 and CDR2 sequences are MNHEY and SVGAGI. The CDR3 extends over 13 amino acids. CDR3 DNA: TGTGCCAGCAGTTACGGCGGACACTATGGCTACACCTTC. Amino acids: CASSYGGHYGYTF.

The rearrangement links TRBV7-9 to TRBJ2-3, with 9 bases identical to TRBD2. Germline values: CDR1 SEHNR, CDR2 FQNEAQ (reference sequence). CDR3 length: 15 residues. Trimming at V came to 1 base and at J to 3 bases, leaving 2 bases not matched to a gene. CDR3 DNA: TGTGCCAGCAGCTTAGGGACTAGCGTGACAGATACGCAGTATTTT. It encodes CASSLGTSVTDTQYF.

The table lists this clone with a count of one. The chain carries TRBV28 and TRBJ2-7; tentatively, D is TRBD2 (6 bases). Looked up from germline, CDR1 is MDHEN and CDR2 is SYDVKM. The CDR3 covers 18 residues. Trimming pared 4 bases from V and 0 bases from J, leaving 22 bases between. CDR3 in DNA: TGTGCCAGCAGTTCTGATTACCCGCTAGCGCGTAGCTCCTACGAGCAGTACTTC. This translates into CASSSDYPLARSSYEQYF.

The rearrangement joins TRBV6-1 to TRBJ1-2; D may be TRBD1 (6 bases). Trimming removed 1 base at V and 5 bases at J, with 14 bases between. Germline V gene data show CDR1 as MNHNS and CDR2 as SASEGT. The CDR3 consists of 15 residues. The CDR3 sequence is CASSEVGHREYGYTF. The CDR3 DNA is TGTGCCAGCAGTGAAGTAGGCCACAGGGAATATGGCTACACCTTC.

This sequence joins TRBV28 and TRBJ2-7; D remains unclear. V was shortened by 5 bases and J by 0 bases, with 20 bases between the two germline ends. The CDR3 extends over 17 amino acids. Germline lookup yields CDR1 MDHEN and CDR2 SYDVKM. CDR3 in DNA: TGTGCCAGCAGTCCCGCGCACAAGGGTTCAATCTCCTACGAGCAGTACTTC. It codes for CASSPAHKGSISYEQYF.

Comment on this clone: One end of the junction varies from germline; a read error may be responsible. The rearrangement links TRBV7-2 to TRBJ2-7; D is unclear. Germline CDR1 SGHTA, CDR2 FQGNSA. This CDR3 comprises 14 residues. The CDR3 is CASSWHLQDPWFFF. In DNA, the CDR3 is TGTGCCAGCAGCTGGCATCTTCAGGACCCCTGGTTCTTCTTC.

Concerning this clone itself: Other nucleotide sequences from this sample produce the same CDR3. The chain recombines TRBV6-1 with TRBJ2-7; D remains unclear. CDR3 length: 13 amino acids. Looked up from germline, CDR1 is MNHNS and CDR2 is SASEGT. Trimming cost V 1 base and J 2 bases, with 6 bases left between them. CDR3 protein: CASSEGLTYEQYF. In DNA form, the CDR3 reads TGTGCCAGCAGTGAAGGACTTACCTACGAGCAGTACTTC.

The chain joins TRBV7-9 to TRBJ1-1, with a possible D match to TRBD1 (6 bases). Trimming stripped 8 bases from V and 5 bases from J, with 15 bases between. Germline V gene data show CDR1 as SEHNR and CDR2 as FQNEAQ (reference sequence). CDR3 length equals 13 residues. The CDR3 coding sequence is TGTGCCAGCGCGGAGGGGGTTCGTACTGAAGCTTTCTTT. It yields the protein CASAEGVRTEAFF.

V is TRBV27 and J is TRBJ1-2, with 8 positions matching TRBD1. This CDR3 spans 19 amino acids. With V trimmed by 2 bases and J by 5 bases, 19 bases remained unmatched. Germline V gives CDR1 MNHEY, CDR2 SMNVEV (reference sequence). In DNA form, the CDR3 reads TGTGCCAGCAGTTTAGGCCCCGGGACAGGAGCCCCTCTCGGATATGGCTACACCTTC. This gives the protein CASSLGPGTGAPLGYGYTF.

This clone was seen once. The DNA of the CDR3 is TGTGCCAGCAGTTTATCGTTTGGCGACAGACCCTACAATGAGCAGTTCTTC. Translated: CASSLSFGDRPYNEQFF. V gene TRBV27 combines with J gene TRBJ2-1, with D possibly being TRBD1 (5 bases). Trimming took 0 bases from V and 2 from J, leaving 14 bases between them. Germline values: CDR1 MNHEY, CDR2 SMNVEV (reference sequence). The CDR3 consists of 17 residues.

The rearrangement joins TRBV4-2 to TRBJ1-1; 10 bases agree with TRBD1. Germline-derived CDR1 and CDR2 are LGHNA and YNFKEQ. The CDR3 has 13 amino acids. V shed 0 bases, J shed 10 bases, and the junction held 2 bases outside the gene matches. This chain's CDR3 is CASSQDWTGGAFF. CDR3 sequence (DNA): TGTGCCAGCAGCCAAGATTGGACAGGGGGAGCTTTCTTT.

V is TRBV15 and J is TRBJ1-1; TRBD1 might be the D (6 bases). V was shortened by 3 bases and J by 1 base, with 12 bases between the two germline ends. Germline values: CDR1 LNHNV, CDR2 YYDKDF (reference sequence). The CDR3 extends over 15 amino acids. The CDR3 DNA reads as TGTGCCACCAGCAGGAGGGGGAACGGGAACACTGAAGCTTTCTTT. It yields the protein CATSRRGNGNTEAFF.

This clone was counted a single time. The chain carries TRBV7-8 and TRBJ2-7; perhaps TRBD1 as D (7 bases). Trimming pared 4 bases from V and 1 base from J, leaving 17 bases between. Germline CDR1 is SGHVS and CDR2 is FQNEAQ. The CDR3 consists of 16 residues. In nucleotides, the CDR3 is TGTGCCAGCAGCTCGAGGGGGCGGGAAAATTCCTACGAGCAGTACTTC. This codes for CASSSRGRENSYEQYF.

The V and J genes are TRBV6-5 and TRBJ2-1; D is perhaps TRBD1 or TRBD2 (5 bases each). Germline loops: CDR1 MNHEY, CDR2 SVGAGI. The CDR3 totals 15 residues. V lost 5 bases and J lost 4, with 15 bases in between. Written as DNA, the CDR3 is TGTGCCAGCAGTCCGGGACGGTACCTGTACAATGAGCAGTTCTTC. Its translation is CASSPGRYLYNEQFF.

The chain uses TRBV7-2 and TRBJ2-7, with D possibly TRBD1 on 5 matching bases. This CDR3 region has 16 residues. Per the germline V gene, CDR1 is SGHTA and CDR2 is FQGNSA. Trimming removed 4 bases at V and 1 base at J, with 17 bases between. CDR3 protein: CASSSRDSFPSYEQYF. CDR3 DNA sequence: TGTGCCAGCAGCTCCAGAGACAGCTTCCCATCCTACGAGCAGTACTTC.

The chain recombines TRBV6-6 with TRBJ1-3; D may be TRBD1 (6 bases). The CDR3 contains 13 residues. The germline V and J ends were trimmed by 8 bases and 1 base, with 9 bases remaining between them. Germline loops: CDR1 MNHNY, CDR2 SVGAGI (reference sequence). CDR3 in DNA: TGTGCCAGCCTTACAGGGTCTGGAAACACCATATATTTT. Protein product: CASLTGSGNTIYF.

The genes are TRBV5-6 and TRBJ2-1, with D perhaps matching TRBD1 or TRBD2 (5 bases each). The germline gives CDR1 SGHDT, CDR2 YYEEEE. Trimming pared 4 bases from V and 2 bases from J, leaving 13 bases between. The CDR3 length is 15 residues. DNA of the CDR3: TGTGCCAGCAGCGCCGGGACCAAACCCTACAATGAGCAGTTCTTC. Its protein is CASSAGTKPYNEQFF.

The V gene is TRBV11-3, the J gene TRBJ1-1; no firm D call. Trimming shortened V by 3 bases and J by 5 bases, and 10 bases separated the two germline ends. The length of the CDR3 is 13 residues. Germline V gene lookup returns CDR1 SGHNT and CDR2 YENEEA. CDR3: CASSLGFGTEAFF. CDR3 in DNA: TGTGCCAGCAGCTTGGGCTTTGGGACTGAAGCTTTCTTT. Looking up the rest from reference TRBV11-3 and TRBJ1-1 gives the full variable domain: EAGVVQSPRYKIIEKKQPVAFWCNPISGHNTLYWYLQNLGQGPELLIRYENEEAVDDSQLPKDRFSAERLKGVDSTLKIQPAELGDSAVYLCASSLGFGTEAFFGQGTRLTVV.